This T cell receptor beta chain is from a study of human T cells and chemical hapten exposure. Across the whole study: Slight volume differences across pooled libraries mainly accounted for varying per-sample TCR yields.

The CDR3 is made up of 13 amino acids. Germline CDR1 reads MNHEY; CDR2 reads SVGAGI. The V end was cut by 6 bases, the J end by 0 bases, with 9 bases between. The library put unique molecular identifiers onto individual cDNA molecules. TCRdb called the RACE reads again in MiXCR, with one record for every CDR3 protein. The table records more than 80,000 distinct CDR3 sequences, approximately 8% of them present only once. Study-wide points: Patch test scores rose with PT1 expanded TCR counts, a positive correlation.

This clonotype has a count of ten or more. The target antigen is unknown. Time point described: patch test 1, 2 weeks after DPC sensitization. Treatment defined: therapeutic diphenylcyclopropenone sensitization with weekly scalp DPC. This receptor was taken from a woman aged 25 to 39 with alopecia areata. Some clones in this sample may be carry-over from other donors' samples. Sequencing was performed on whole blood, taken in connection with sensitization to the hapten diphenylcyclopropenone (DPC). The chain recombines TRBV6-5 with TRBJ2-7; no definite D call. This CDR3 is CASSQGPSYEQYF. Written as DNA, the CDR3 is TGTGCCAGCAGCCAAGGACCCTCCTACGAGCAGTACTTC.